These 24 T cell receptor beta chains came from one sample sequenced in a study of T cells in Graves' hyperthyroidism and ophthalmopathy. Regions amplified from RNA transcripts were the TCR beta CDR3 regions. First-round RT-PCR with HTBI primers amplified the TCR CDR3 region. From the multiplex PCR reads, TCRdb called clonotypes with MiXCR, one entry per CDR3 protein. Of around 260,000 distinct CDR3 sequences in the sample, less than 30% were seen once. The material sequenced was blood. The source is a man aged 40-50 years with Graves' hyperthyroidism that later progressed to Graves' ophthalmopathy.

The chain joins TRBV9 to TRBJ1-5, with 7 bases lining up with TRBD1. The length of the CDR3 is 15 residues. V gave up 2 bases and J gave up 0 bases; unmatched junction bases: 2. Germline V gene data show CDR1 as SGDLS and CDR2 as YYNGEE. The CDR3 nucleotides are TGTGCCAGCAGCGTTGGGGACAGTAGCAATCAGCCCCAGCATTTT. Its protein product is CASSVGDSSNQPQHF.

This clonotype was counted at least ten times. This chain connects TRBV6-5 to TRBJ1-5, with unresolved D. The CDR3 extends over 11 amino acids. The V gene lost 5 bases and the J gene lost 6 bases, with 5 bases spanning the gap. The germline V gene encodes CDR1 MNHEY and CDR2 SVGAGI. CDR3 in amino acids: CASSHGQPQHF. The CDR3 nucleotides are TGTGCCAGCAGTCACGGTCAGCCCCAGCATTTT.

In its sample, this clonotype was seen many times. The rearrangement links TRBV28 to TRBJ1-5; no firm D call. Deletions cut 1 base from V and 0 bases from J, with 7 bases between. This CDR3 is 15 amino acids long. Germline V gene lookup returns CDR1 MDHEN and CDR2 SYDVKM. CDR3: CASSLFVISNQPQHF. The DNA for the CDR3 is TGTGCCAGCAGTTTATTTGTCATTAGCAATCAGCCCCAGCATTTT.

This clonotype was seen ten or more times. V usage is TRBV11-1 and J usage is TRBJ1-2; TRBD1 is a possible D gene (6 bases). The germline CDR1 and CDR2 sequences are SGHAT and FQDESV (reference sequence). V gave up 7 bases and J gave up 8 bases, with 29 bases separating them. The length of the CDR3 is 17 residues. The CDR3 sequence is CASTLGWGGRKTEGYTF. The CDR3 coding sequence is TGTGCCAGCACCCTGGGTTGGGGGGGCCGGAAGACGGAGGGCTACACCTTC.

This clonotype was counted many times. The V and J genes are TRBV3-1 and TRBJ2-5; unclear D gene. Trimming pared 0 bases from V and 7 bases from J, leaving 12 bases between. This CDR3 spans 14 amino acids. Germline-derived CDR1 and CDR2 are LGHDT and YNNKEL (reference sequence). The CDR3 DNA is TGTGCCAGCAGCCAAGAGTCGACGGGCGGGACCCAGTACTTC. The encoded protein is CASSQESTGGTQYF.

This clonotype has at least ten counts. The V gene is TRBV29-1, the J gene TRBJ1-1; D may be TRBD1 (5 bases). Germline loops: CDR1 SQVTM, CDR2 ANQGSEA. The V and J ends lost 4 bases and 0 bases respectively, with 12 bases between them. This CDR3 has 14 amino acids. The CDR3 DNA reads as TGCAGCGTTGGGGGGACGTTGATGAACACTGAAGCTTTCTTT. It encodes CSVGGTLMNTEAFF.

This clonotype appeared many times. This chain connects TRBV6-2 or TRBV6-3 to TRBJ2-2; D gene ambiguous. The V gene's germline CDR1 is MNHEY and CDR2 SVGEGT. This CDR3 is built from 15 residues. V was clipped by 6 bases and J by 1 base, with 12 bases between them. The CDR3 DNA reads TGTGCCAGCAGCAAATCCAGAGTGAACACCGGGGAGCTGTTTTTT. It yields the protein CASSKSRVNTGELFF.

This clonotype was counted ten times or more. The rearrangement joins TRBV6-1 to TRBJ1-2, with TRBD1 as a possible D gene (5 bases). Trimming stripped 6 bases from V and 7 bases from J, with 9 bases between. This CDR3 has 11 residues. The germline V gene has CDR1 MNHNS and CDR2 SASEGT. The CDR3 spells CASRAGFGYTF. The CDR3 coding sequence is TGTGCCAGCAGGGCAGGGTTTGGCTACACCTTC.

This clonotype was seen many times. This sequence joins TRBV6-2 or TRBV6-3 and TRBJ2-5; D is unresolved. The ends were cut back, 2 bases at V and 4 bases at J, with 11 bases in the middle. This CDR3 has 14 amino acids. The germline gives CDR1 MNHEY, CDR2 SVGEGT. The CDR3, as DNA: TGTGCCAGCAGTTACCCTAGGTTCGCAGAGACCCAGTACTTC. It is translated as CASSYPRFAETQYF.

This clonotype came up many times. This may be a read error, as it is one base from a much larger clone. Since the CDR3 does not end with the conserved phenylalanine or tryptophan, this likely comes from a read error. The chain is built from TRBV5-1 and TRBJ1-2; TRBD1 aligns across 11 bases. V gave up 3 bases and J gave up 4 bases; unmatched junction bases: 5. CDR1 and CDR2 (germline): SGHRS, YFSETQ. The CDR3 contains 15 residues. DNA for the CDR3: TGCGCCAGCAGCTGGACCGGGACAGGGGGCTATGGCTACACCCTC. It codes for CASSWTGTGGYGYTL.

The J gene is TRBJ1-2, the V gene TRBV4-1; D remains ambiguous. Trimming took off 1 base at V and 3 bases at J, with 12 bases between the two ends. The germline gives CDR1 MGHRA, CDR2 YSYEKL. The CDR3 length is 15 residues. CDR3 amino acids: CASSQVRRTDYGYTF. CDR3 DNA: TGCGCCAGCAGCCAAGTAAGGAGGACTGACTATGGCTACACCTTC.

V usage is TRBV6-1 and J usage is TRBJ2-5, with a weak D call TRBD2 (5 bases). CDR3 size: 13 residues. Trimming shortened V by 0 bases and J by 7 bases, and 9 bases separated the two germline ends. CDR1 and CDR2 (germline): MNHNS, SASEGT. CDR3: CASSEALEGTQYF. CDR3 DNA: TGTGCCAGCAGTGAAGCACTAGAAGGGACCCAGTACTTC.

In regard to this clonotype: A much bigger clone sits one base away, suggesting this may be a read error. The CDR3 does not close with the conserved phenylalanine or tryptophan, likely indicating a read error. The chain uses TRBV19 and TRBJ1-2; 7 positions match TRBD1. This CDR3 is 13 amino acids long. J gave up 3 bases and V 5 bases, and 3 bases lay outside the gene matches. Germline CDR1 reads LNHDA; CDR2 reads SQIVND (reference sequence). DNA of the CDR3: TGTGCCAGTAGTCCCAGGGGGGACTATGGCTACACCCTC. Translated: CASSPRGDYGYTL.

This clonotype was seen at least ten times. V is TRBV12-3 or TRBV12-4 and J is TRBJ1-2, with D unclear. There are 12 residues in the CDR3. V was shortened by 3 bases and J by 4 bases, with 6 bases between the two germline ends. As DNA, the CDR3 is TGTGCCAGCAGTTTCGACCGCTATGGCTACACCTTC. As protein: CASSFDRYGYTF.

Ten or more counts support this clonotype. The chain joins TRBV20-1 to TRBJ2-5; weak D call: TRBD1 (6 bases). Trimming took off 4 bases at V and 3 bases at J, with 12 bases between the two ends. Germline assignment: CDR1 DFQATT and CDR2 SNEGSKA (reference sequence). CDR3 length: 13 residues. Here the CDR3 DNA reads TGCAGTGCTACGTGGACAGACGAAGAGACCCAGTACTTC. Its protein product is CSATWTDEETQYF.

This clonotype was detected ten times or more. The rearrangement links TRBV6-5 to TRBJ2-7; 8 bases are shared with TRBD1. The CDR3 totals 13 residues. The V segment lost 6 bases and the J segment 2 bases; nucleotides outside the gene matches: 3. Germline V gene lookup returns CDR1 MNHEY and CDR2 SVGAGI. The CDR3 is CASRKQGAYEQYF. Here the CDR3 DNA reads TGTGCCAGCAGAAAACAGGGGGCCTACGAGCAGTACTTC.

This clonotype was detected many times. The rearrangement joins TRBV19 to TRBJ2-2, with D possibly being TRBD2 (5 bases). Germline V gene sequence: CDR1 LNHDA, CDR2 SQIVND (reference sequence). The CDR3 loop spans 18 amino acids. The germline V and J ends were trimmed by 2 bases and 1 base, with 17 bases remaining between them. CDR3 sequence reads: CASSIPRTDLRNTGELFF. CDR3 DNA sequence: TGTGCCAGTAGTATACCCCGGACTGACCTACGGAACACCGGGGAGCTGTTTTTT.

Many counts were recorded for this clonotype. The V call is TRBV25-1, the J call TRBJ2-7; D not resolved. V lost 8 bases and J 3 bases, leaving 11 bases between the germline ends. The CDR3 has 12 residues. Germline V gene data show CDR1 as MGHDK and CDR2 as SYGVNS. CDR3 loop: CASGWEDYEQYF. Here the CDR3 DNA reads TGTGCCAGCGGTTGGGAAGACTACGAGCAGTACTTC.

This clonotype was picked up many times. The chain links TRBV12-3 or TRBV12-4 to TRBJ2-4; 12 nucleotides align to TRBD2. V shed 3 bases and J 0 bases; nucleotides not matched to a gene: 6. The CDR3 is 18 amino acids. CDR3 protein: CASSFGLAGGGAKNIQYF. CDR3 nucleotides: TGTGCCAGCAGTTTCGGGCTAGCGGGAGGGGGAGCCAAAAACATTCAGTACTTC.

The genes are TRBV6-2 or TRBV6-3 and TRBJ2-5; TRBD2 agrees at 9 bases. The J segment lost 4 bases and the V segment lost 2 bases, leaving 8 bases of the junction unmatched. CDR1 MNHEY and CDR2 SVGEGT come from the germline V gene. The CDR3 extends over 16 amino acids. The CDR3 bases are TGTGCCAGCAGTTACGGGGCTAGCGGGACTTCAGAGACCCAGTACTTC. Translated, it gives CASSYGASGTSETQYF.

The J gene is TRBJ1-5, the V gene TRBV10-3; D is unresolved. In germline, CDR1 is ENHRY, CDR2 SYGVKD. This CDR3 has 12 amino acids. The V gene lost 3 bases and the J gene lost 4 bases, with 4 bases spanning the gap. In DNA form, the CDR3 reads TGTGCCATCAGTGAAAGTAATCAGCCCCAGCATTTT. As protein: CAISESNQPQHF.

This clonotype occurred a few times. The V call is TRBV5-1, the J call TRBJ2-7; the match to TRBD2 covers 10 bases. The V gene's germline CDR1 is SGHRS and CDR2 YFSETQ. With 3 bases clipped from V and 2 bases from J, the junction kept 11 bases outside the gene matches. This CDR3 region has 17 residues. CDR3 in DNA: TGCGCCAGCAGCTCTGCCGGGTTAGCGGGAGGAACCTACGAGCAGTACTTC. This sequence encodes CASSSAGLAGGTYEQYF.

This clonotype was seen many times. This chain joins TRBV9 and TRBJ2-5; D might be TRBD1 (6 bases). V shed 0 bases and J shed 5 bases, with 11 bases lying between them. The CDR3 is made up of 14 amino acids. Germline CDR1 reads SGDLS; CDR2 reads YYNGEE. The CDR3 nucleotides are TGTGCCAGCAGCGTAGCTCAGGGGTTCGAGACCCAGTACTTC. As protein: CASSVAQGFETQYF.

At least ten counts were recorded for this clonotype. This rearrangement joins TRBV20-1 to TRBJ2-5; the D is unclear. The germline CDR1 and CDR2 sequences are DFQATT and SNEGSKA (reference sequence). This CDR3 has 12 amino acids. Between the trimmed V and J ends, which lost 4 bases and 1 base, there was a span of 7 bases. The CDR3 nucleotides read TGCAGTGCTATGGTTGGCCAAGAGACCCAGTACTTC. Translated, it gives CSAMVGQETQYF.